Each of the 10 T cell receptor beta chains below was sequenced from the same sample in a study of control samples from healthy donors and cancer patients. Some clones are missing from TCRdb's copy, which holds only in-frame ones; the method was immunoSEQ multiplex PCR. Of 65,000 to 95,000 clones listed, more than 75% were seen once; the top ten hold over 15%. The sequenced sample was blood. These receptors were collected from a man aged 45-65 years in good health.

This clone was observed a few times. The chain is built from TRBV7-3 and TRBJ2-1, with 7 bases identical to TRBD1. From germline, CDR1 is SGHTA and CDR2 FQGTGA. V shed 0 bases and J 4 bases; nucleotides not matched to a gene: 6. The CDR3 covers 16 residues. DNA for the CDR3: TGTGCCAGCAGCTTAACTGAGGGGGCGCGATACAATGAGCAGTTCTTC. It is translated as CASSLTEGARYNEQFF. Drawing the rest from reference TRBV7-3 and TRBJ2-1, the complete variable domain is GAGVSQTPSNKVTEKGKYVELRCDPISGHTALYWYRQSLGQGPEFLIYFQGTGAADDSGLPNDRFFAVRPEGSVSTLKIQRTERGDSAVYLCASSLTEGARYNEQFFGPGTRLTVL.

The chain is built from TRBV13 and TRBJ1-4; D is unresolved. This CDR3 is built from 16 residues. Trimming took 5 bases from V and 0 from J, leaving 13 bases between them. Per germline, CDR1 PRHDT and CDR2 FYEKMQ (reference sequence). The CDR3 spells CASSPRALATNEKLFF. The CDR3 DNA reads TGTGCCAGCAGCCCCCGGGCTCTTGCAACTAATGAAAAACTGTTTTTT. Full variable domain (missing parts from reference TRBV13 and TRBJ1-4): AAGVIQSPRHLIKEKRETATLKCYPIPRHDTVYWYQQGPGQDPQFLISFYEKMQSDKGSIPDRFSAQQFSDYHSELNMSSLELGDSALYFCASSPRALATNEKLFFGSGTQLSVL.

J is TRBJ2-5 and V is TRBV7-2, with D perhaps matching TRBD2 (5 bases). Deletions cut 3 bases from V and 2 bases from J, with 10 bases between. CDR1 is SGHTA, CDR2 FQGNSA, per germline. The CDR3 length is 14 residues. The CDR3 DNA reads as TGTGCCAGCAGCTTTAGTTCGGGGCAAGAGACCCAGTACTTC. It yields the protein CASSFSSGQETQYF.

The chain employs TRBV20-1 and TRBJ2-5; the D gene is possibly TRBD2 (6 bases). Between the trimmed V and J ends, which lost 5 bases and 7 bases, there was a span of 8 bases. From germline, CDR1 is DFQATT and CDR2 SNEGSKA (reference sequence). This CDR3 has 10 amino acids. The CDR3 DNA follows: TGCAGTGCTCTCGGGGGGACCCAGTACTTC. It translates to CSALGGTQYF.

This chain joins TRBV6-4 and TRBJ2-7, with a tentative D call TRBD1 (6 bases). V lost 4 bases to trimming and J lost 7 bases, with 14 bases between them. In germline, CDR1 is MRHNA, CDR2 SNTAGT. There are 13 residues in the CDR3. CDR3 nucleotides: TGTGCCAGCAGTGGGGACACCCAGGGGGAGCAGTACTTC. Translating it yields CASSGDTQGEQYF.

V usage is TRBV6-2 or TRBV6-3 and J usage is TRBJ2-1; 10 nucleotides line up with TRBD1. CDR3 size: 13 residues. Trimming removed 5 bases from V and 13 bases from J; junction bases left unmatched: 8. CDR1 MNHEY and CDR2 SVGEGT come from the germline V gene. In DNA, the CDR3 is TGTGCCAGCAGTCGTCCCGGGACAGGGGTCCAGTTCTTC. As protein: CASSRPGTGVQFF.

The chain employs TRBV2 and TRBJ2-5; tentatively, D is TRBD1 (5 bases). Germline CDR1 SNHLY, CDR2 FYNNEI. The CDR3 contains 13 residues. Trimming shortened V by 8 bases and J by 3 bases, and 13 bases separated the two germline ends. The CDR3 sequence is CASSKGREETQYF. The CDR3 nucleotides read TGTGCCAGCTCGAAGGGCAGGGAAGAGACCCAGTACTTC.

The gene calls are TRBV27 and TRBJ1-4; D is undetermined. The germline V gene encodes CDR1 MNHEY and CDR2 SMNVEV (reference sequence). V dropped 3 bases and J dropped 8 bases, with 10 bases sitting between them. The CDR3 loop spans 13 amino acids. In DNA, the CDR3 is TGTGCCAGCAGTTTCTGGCCCGGGGAAAAACTGTTTTTT. Translation gives CASSFWPGEKLFF.

This rearrangement joins TRBV30 to TRBJ1-5, with 8 bases that match TRBD1. V shed 4 bases, J shed 7 bases, and the junction held 12 bases outside the gene matches. The CDR3 has 15 residues. The V gene's germline CDR1 is GTSNPN and CDR2 SVGIG (reference sequence). The chain's CDR3 is CAWTPQGGREQPQHF. CDR3 sequence (DNA): TGTGCCTGGACCCCACAGGGGGGAAGGGAGCAGCCCCAGCATTTT.

V usage is TRBV10-3 and J usage is TRBJ1-3, with 7 bases that match TRBD1. V shed 9 bases and J 9 bases; nucleotides not matched to a gene: 11. The CDR3 runs 13 residues. Germline CDR1 reads ENHRY; CDR2 reads SYGVKD. The CDR3 is CAITGQIGGTIYF. The CDR3 nucleotides are TGTGCCATAACGGGACAGATTGGGGGCACCATATATTTT.